Listed here is a single TCR beta chain. J lost 2 bases, V lost 5 bases, and 13 bases had no gene match. CDR3 length: 19 amino acids. Germline CDR1 PRHDT, CDR2 FYEKMQ (reference sequence). This record comes from a study of blood T cell repertoires in COVID-19. Across the study: COVID-19 samples collected from the United States, Italy and Spain covered acute and convalescent phases. From T cells, B-cell-depleted T cells, or PBMCs came the material, which was cDNA or gDNA.

Authors' analysis steps: Nucleated cell counts were estimated from reference gene primer amplification. Profiling relied on immunoSEQ multiplex PCR, and the TCRdb table lists in-frame clones only, not all of them. V and J calls and clone size are copied from that table; D and trimming were computed from the DNA. The sample consists of 150,000 to 200,000 clones, under 90% of them appearing once. Sequencing was done on a sample of peripheral blood. The V call is TRBV13, the J call TRBJ2-3, with 13 bases matching TRBD2. The receptor's source is a woman older than 75 with acute or convalescent COVID-19. The CDR3 DNA is TGTGCCAGCAGCGCATCGACTAGCGGGGGGCCCATCATCACAGATACGCAGTATTTT. It specifies CASSASTSGGPIITDTQYF.